This passage covers 18 T cell receptor beta chains from one sample sequenced in a study of cytomegalovirus exposure and HLA in healthy donors. It was with 60 Vbeta and 13 Jbeta primers that the PCR ran. Repertoires were generated with immunoSEQ multiplex PCR, while TCRdb's copy carries only in-frame clones and drops some. The sample has about 210,000 clones; approximately 82% are singletons. The source material was PBMCs. These receptors were collected from a woman in her 50s in good health and CMV-seropositive.

V and J are TRBV6-1 and TRBJ2-7; the D gene is possibly TRBD1 (7 bases). Trimming left V 5 bases short and J 3 bases short, with 14 bases between. The V gene's germline CDR1 is MNHNS and CDR2 SASEGT. The CDR3 is 14 residues long. CDR3 sequence (DNA): TGTGCCAGCAGTCCTCGACAGGGAGGCTACGAGCAGTACTTC. Encoded protein: CASSPRQGGYEQYF.

This clone was seen only once. The chain recombines TRBV5-5 with TRBJ1-2; TRBD1 aligns across 9 bases. The V gene end was trimmed by 3 bases and the J gene end by 8 bases; junction bases not matched to a gene: 5. The CDR3 length is 13 residues. Germline values: CDR1 SGHKS, CDR2 YYEKEE (reference sequence). CDR3 amino acids: CASSYRTGDGYTF. CDR3 nucleotide sequence: TGTGCCAGCAGCTATAGGACAGGGGACGGCTACACCTTC.

This clone was detected a few times. The V gene is TRBV2, the J gene TRBJ1-5; the match to TRBD1 covers 9 bases. CDR3 length: 15 amino acids. Germline CDR1 SNHLY, CDR2 FYNNEI. V lost 6 bases, J lost 7 bases, and 10 bases stayed unmatched. The CDR3 DNA reads TGTGCCAGCAGACGTGAGGGACAGGGTGGGCAGCCCCAGCATTTT. Amino acid sequence: CASRREGQGGQPQHF.

This clone was found once. This chain uses TRBV29-1 with TRBJ2-3; TRBD2 might be the D (6 bases). Per the germline V gene, CDR1 is SQVTM and CDR2 is ANQGSEA. This CDR3 has 16 residues. V gave up 1 base and J gave up 1 base, with 15 bases separating them. DNA for the CDR3: TGCAGCGTTGAAGGCCCCGGGGGTTTTCGCACAGATACGCAGTATTTT. Its protein is CSVEGPGGFRTDTQYF.

This sequence joins TRBV5-1 and TRBJ1-2, with D hard to call. With 0 bases removed from V and 8 bases from J, the gap between germline ends came to 17 bases. This CDR3 is 15 amino acids long. Per germline, CDR1 SGHRS and CDR2 YFSETQ. The CDR3 loop reads CASSLEAGSREGYTF. Written as DNA, the CDR3 is TGCGCCAGCAGCTTGGAGGCGGGGTCGCGGGAAGGCTACACCTTC.

This chain links TRBV5-4 with TRBJ2-3; D is unclear. CDR1 is SGHNT, CDR2 YYREEE, per germline (reference sequence). This CDR3 has 14 residues. The V and J ends lost 4 bases and 5 bases respectively, with 14 bases between them. The CDR3, as DNA: TGTGCCAGCAGCCCCCCCCTATCCGGAGATACGCAGTATTTT. This codes for CASSPPLSGDTQYF. The full variable domain, with the rest looked up from reference TRBV5-4 and TRBJ2-3, is ETGVTQSPTHLIKTRGQQVTLRCSSQSGHNTVSWYQQALGQGPQFIFQYYREEENGRGNFPPRFSGLQFPNYSSELNVNALELDDSALYLCASSPPLSGDTQYFGPGTRLTVL.

A few counts support this clone. This chain joins TRBV6-6 and TRBJ1-4; D is undetermined. This CDR3 comprises 14 residues. Trimming shortened V by 2 bases and J by 7 bases, and 11 bases separated the two germline ends. Germline V gives CDR1 MNHNY, CDR2 SVGAGI (reference sequence). The CDR3 sequence: CASSYPDRGEKLFF. The CDR3 nucleotides read TGTGCCAGCAGTTACCCCGATCGGGGTGAAAAACTGTTTTTT.

The chain employs TRBV9 and TRBJ1-1, with D unclear. The V end lost 2 bases, the J end lost 5 bases, and 13 bases lay between the germline ends. The CDR3 is made up of 14 amino acids. Germline values: CDR1 SGDLS, CDR2 YYNGEE. DNA of the CDR3: TGTGCCAGCAGCGTTTTCAGCTCGCGGACTGAAGCTTTCTTT. Amino acid sequence: CASSVFSSRTEAFF.

The genes are TRBV5-6 and TRBJ2-1; 16 bases are a match to TRBD2. V was clipped by 4 bases and J by 5 bases; unmatched bases: 6. The CDR3 contains 17 residues. The germline V gene encodes CDR1 SGHDT and CDR2 YYEEEE. For the CDR3, the DNA is TGTGCCAGCAGCCCGGGACTAGCGGGGGGGCCGAACAATGAGCAGTTCTTC. Translation: CASSPGLAGGPNNEQFF.

This clone was seen a single time. The genes are TRBV2 and TRBJ2-5, with a tentative D call TRBD2 (7 bases). CDR3 length: 15 amino acids. The V gene's germline CDR1 is SNHLY and CDR2 FYNNEI. V lost 7 bases, J lost 5 bases, and 20 bases lay in between. CDR3: CASIDSGGRLETQYF. DNA of the CDR3: TGTGCCAGCATCGATTCCGGGGGGCGGTTGGAGACCCAGTACTTC.

This rearrangement joins TRBV7-2 to TRBJ1-1; perhaps TRBD1 as D (6 bases). V was clipped by 3 bases and J by 6 bases, with 11 bases between them. The germline CDR1 and CDR2 sequences are SGHTA and FQGNSA. The CDR3 has 13 residues. CDR3 amino acids: CASSFGQSSEAFF. As DNA, the CDR3 is TGTGCCAGCAGCTTCGGACAGTCGTCTGAAGCTTTCTTT.

In its sample, this clone was seen once. The V gene is TRBV5-1, the J gene TRBJ2-1; TRBD1 is a possible D gene (6 bases). The CDR3 runs 15 residues. From germline, CDR1 is SGHRS and CDR2 YFSETQ. Trimming cost V 0 bases and J 4 bases, with 11 bases left between them. The CDR3 spells CASSLVGRGYNEQFF. The CDR3 coding sequence is TGCGCCAGCAGCTTGGTGGGCAGGGGTTACAATGAGCAGTTCTTC. The full variable domain, with the rest looked up from reference TRBV5-1 and TRBJ2-1, is KAGVTQTPRYLIKTRGQQVTLSCSPISGHRSVSWYQQTPGQGLQFLFEYFSETQRNKGNFPGRFSGRQFSNSRSEMNVSTLELGDSALYLCASSLVGRGYNEQFFGPGTRLTVL.

This clone was observed a single time. The chain employs TRBV10-3 and TRBJ1-1; TRBD1 might be the D (6 bases). The V end was cut by 3 bases, the J end by 5 bases, with 13 bases between. This CDR3 region has 14 residues. CDR1 ENHRY and CDR2 SYGVKD come from the germline V gene. CDR3 nucleotide sequence: TGTGCCATCAGTGAATACAGGGCAGAGACTGAAGCTTTCTTT. As protein: CAISEYRAETEAFF.

The chain joins TRBV21-1 to TRBJ2-1; the D call in the table, TRBD1, was not verified against the DNA. TRBV21-1 is a listed pseudogene. The CDR3 length is 14 residues. The CDR3 loop is CASSKGHRVNEQFF. The CDR3 region has the DNA TGTGCCAGCAGCAAAGGCCACAGGGTCAATGAGCAGTTCTTC.

This chain joins TRBV5-6 and TRBJ1-1; the match to TRBD1 covers 8 bases. The CDR3 extends over 14 amino acids. J lost 6 bases, V lost 0 bases, and 4 bases had no gene match. Germline CDR1 and CDR2: SGHDT and YYEEEE. The CDR3 spells CASSLDRGIAEAFF. In DNA form, the CDR3 reads TGTGCCAGCAGCTTGGACAGGGGGATCGCTGAAGCTTTCTTT.

The chain links TRBV7-9 to TRBJ2-3; TRBD2 aligns across 12 bases. CDR3 length equals 15 residues. Germline CDR1 SEHNR, CDR2 FQNEAQ (reference sequence). J lost 2 bases, V lost 7 bases, and 4 bases had no gene match. The CDR3 DNA sequence: TGTGCCAGCACCCGGACTAGCGGGAACACAGATACGCAGTATTTT. Its protein is CASTRTSGNTDTQYF.

The V call is TRBV5-1, the J call TRBJ2-5; TRBD1 matches 7 bases. The J call is uncertain, as TRBJ2-7 better fits the DNA end. This CDR3 region has 14 residues. Germline V gives CDR1 SGHRS, CDR2 YFSETQ. CDR3 coding DNA: TGCGCCAGCCGAAGAGACAGGGCTGGGGGCGAGCAGTACTTC. Translation gives CASRRDRAGGEQYF.

The chain is built from TRBV6-1 and TRBJ2-5; D is unresolved. Trimming shortened V by 6 bases and J by 4 bases, and 6 bases separated the two germline ends. In germline, CDR1 is MNHNS, CDR2 SASEGT. This CDR3 contains 11 residues. The CDR3 sequence: CASSQLETQYF. CDR3 DNA sequence: TGTGCCAGCAGCCAACTAGAGACCCAGTACTTC.